The text below deals with one T cell receptor (beta chain). This entry is derived from a study of cytomegalovirus exposure and HLA in healthy donors. The PCR employed 60 Vbeta primers together with 13 Jbeta primers. Profiled with immunoSEQ multiplex PCR; TCRdb holds only in-frame clones, not every one. The sample has about 160,000 clones; 70% to 80% are singletons. The V segment lost 0 bases and the J segment 5 bases; nucleotides outside the gene matches: 14. The CDR3 has 18 amino acids. CDR1 and CDR2 from the germline V gene are SGHRS and YFSETQ. The gene calls are TRBV5-1 and TRBJ2-5; 9 bases map to TRBD2. The sample consisted of PBMCs. The receptor's source is a woman between 50 and 59 years old in good health and CMV-seronegative. CDR3: CASSLDQGLALFSETQYF. In DNA, the CDR3 is TGCGCCAGCAGCTTGGATCAGGGACTAGCCCTTTTCTCGGAGACCCAGTACTTC.